The rows below give T cell receptor beta chains drawn from one sample of a study of T-cell reconstitution after alpha-beta-depleted transplantation in children. TCRdb analysed the PCR reads with MiXCR anew, one entry per CDR3 protein. The sample includes approximately 300,000 distinct CDR3 sequences, approximately 10% of them seen just once. This sample comprised peripheral blood, obtained 180 days after TCRalphabeta/CD19-depleted stem cell transplant. These TCRs come from a male patient aged 2-15 years who had a stem cell transplant for chronic granulomatous disease, so the T cells may come from the graft donor. Each CDR3 is given with its conserved first and last residue. A D gene is named only where the DNA matches it firmly. Rows may omit the clone size; those that give it use once, few, many or a size class.

many | TRBJ2-1 | NA | TRBV5-1 | CASSLISPNEQFF | TGCGCCAGCAGTTTGATCAGCCCCAATGAGCAGTTCTTC
many | TRBJ2-1 | NA | TRBV6-2/TRBV6-3 | CASSYSDEPHNEQFF | TGTGCCAGCAGTTACTCCGACGAACCCCACAATGAGCAGTTCTTC
many | TRBJ2-7 | TRBD1 | TRBV20-1 | CSADGQGAYEQYF | TGCAGTGCAGACGGACAGGGTGCCTACGAGCAGTACTTC
few | TRBJ2-3 | NA | TRBV4-3 | CASSQRTGEPDTQYF | TGCGCCAGCAGCCAACGGACGGGAGAGCCAGATACGCAGTATTTT
many | TRBJ2-3 | NA | TRBV4-2 | CASSQDSSTDTQYF | TGTGCCAGCAGCCAAGATTCGAGCACAGATACGCAGTATTTT
many | TRBJ2-7 | TRBD1 | TRBV29-1 | CSVDSPRGRGYEQYF | TGCAGCGTTGATTCCCCCAGGGGGCGCGGGTACGAGCAGTACTTC
NA | TRBJ2-5 | NA | TRBV18 | CASLPETTQETQYF | TGTGCCAGCTTACCAGAGACTACCCAAGAGACCCAGTACTTC
many | TRBJ2-4 | NA | TRBV5-1 | CASSASGDLAKNIQYF | TGCGCCAGCAGCGCTTCAGGGGATTTGGCCAAAAACATTCAGTACTTC
many | TRBJ2-7 | TRBD1 | TRBV6-5 | CASSYTWTGLTEQYF | TGTGCCAGCAGTTACACTTGGACAGGGTTAACCGAGCAGTACTTC
many | TRBJ2-7 | NA | TRBV5-1 | CASSLVRGGEQYF | TGCGCCAGCAGCTTGGTAAGGGGAGGCGAGCAGTACTTC
many | TRBJ1-1 | TRBD1 | TRBV27 | CASSQRGLGTEAFF | TGTGCCAGCAGTCAAAGGGGGCTCGGGACTGAAGCTTTCTTT
many | TRBJ2-3 | NA | TRBV7-2 | CASSLEVLTDTQYF | TGTGCCAGCAGCTTAGAGGTGTTGACAGATACGCAGTATTTT
many | TRBJ2-5 | TRBD2 | TRBV7-6 | CASSSRSRLAGPQETQYF | TGTGCCAGCAGCTCAAGAAGTAGGCTAGCGGGTCCCCAAGAGACCCAGTACTTC
many | TRBJ1-2 | TRBD1 | TRBV4-3 | CASSQDGGDGGDRGIKGYTF | TGCGCCAGCAGCCAAGATGGGGGGGATGGTGGGGACAGGGGAATTAAGGGCTACACCTTC
many | TRBJ2-3 | NA | TRBV20-1 | CSAIPTWDTQYF | TGCAGTGCTATACCGACCTGGGATACGCAGTATTTT
many | TRBJ2-1 | TRBD1 | TRBV12-3/TRBV12-4 | CASKSGTGIFEQFF | TGTGCCAGCAAATCCGGGACAGGGATATTTGAGCAGTTCTTC
few | TRBJ1-2 | NA | TRBV6-5 | CASSYGFTNYGYTF | TGTGCCAGCAGTTACGGGTTTACGAACTATGGCTACACCTTC
many | TRBJ2-7 | NA | TRBV3-1 | CASSQNEGRGTRYF | TGTGCCAGCAGCCAAAATGAGGGACGAGGGACTCGGTACTTC
many | TRBJ2-7 | TRBD1 | TRBV18 | CASSPFPTTGGPYEQYF | TGTGCCAGCTCACCTTTCCCAACGACAGGGGGTCCCTACGAGCAGTACTTC
many | TRBJ2-5 | NA | TRBV18 | CASSQGAETQYF | TGTGCCAGCTCACAAGGGGCAGAGACCCAGTACTTC
many | TRBJ1-5 | NA | TRBV7-9 | CASSLGVGLPQHF | TGTGCCAGCAGCTTAGGTGTGGGGTTGCCCCAGCATTTT
many | TRBJ1-1 | NA | TRBV7-9 | CASSLSQGSTEAFF | TGTGCCAGCAGCTTATCCCAGGGGTCCACTGAAGCTTTCTTT
many | TRBJ1-6 | NA | TRBV27 | CASSLLRGSSPLHF | TGTGCCAGCAGTTTACTCAGGGGCTCGTCACCCCTCCACTTT
many | TRBJ2-7 | NA | TRBV4-2 | CASSQEILGHYERYF | TGTGCCAGCAGCCAAGAGATCCTGGGACACTACGAGCGGTACTTC
many | TRBJ2-1 | NA | TRBV15 | CATSRDGSWNNEQFF | TGTGCCACCAGCAGAGATGGGAGCTGGAACAATGAGCAGTTCTTC
many | TRBJ1-1 | NA | TRBV7-9 | CPSSSSPNTEAFF | TGTCCCAGCAGCTCCTCACCGAACACTGAAGCTTTCTTT
many | TRBJ2-1 | TRBD2 | TRBV20-1 | CSALGLAGDNEQFF | TGCAGTGCTCTGGGACTAGCGGGAGACAATGAGCAGTTCTTC
few | TRBJ2-3 | NA | TRBV18 | CASSEFSTDTQYF | TGTGCCAGCTCAGAGTTTAGCACAGATACGCAGTATTTT
many | TRBJ2-7 | NA | TRBV27 | CASSPPSKYEQYF | TGTGCCAGCAGTCCACCGAGTAAGTACGAGCAGTACTTC
many | TRBJ1-1 | NA | TRBV5-1 | CASTEGANTEAFF | TGCGCCAGCACAGAGGGCGCGAACACTGAAGCTTTCTTT
many | TRBJ2-5 | NA | TRBV20-1 | CSARPALTGVKETQYF | TGCAGTGCTAGACCGGCTCTGACAGGAGTTAAAGAGACCCAGTACTTC
many | TRBJ1-5 | NA | TRBV28 | CASRAGEPQHF | TGTGCCTCCAGGGCGGGCGAGCCCCAGCATTTT
many | TRBJ2-7 | TRBD2 | TRBV20-1 | CSATPGTSGRYEQYF | TGCAGTGCTACTCCCGGGACTAGCGGGAGATACGAGCAGTACTTC
many | TRBJ2-7 | NA | TRBV28 | CASSSPTREQYF | TGTGCCAGCAGTTCGCCAACACGGGAGCAGTACTTC
many | TRBJ1-1 | NA | TRBV5-1 | CASTQDPLGTEAFF | TGCGCCAGCACCCAGGACCCCCTGGGTACTGAAGCTTTCTTT
many | TRBJ2-1 | NA | TRBV7-9 | CASSLDAGAYEQFF | TGTGCCAGCAGCTTAGATGCCGGGGCGTATGAGCAGTTCTTC
many | TRBJ1-4 | TRBD1 | TRBV3-1 | CASSQAGTGVEKLFF | TGTGCCAGCAGTCAAGCCGGGACAGGGGTTGAAAAACTGTTTTTT
many | TRBJ2-1 | TRBD2 | TRBV12-3/TRBV12-4 | CASSFNFPGGPGEQFF | TGTGCCAGCAGTTTTAACTTCCCGGGAGGTCCCGGTGAGCAGTTCTTC
many | TRBJ2-7 | NA | TRBV6-5 | CASSWATESYEQYF | TGTGCCAGCAGTTGGGCGACAGAATCCTACGAGCAGTACTTC
many | TRBJ1-1 | NA | TRBV28 | CASRSLRVPWNTEAFF | TGTGCCAGCAGGAGCCTCAGGGTTCCATGGAACACTGAAGCTTTCTTT
NA | TRBJ1-5 | NA | TRBV5-4 | CASSLDRAETPQHF | TGTGCCAGCAGCTTGGACAGGGCTGAAACGCCCCAGCATTTT
NA | TRBJ1-2 | NA | TRBV5-5 | CASSLDQTTYGYTF | TGTGCCAGCAGCTTGGACCAGACCACTTATGGCTACACCTTC
many | TRBJ1-5 | NA | TRBV2 | CASSDLRSNQPQHF | TGTGCCAGCAGTGACTTACGAAGCAATCAGCCCCAGCATTTT
many | TRBJ2-2 | TRBD2 | TRBV9 | CASRSGGNTGELFF | TGTGCCAGCCGGAGCGGGGGGAACACCGGGGAGCTGTTTTTT
many | TRBJ2-5 | TRBD2 | TRBV18 | CASSRQRAGTRVQETQYF | TGTGCCAGCTCACGACAGAGAGCCGGGACTAGAGTACAAGAGACCCAGTACTTC
many | TRBJ1-6 | TRBD1 | TRBV27 | CASSPTGDSPLHF | TGTGCCAGCAGTCCCACAGGGGATTCACCCCTCCACTTT
many | TRBJ2-1 | NA | TRBV7-6 | CASSSLTGEQFF | TGTGCCAGCAGCTCCCTCACTGGAGAGCAGTTCTTC
many | TRBJ1-5 | TRBD1 | TRBV12-3/TRBV12-4 | CASSLATGRGSGPQHF | TGTGCCAGCAGTTTAGCGACAGGGAGGGGGTCGGGGCCCCAGCATTTT
many | TRBJ2-7 | NA | TRBV7-9 | CASSPPLGLYYEQYF | TGTGCCAGCAGCCCGCCCTTGGGGCTTTATTACGAGCAGTACTTC
many | TRBJ2-5 | NA | TRBV7-9 | CASSLTETQETQYF | TGTGCCAGCAGCTTAACGGAAACCCAAGAGACCCAGTACTTC
many | TRBJ2-2 | TRBD2 | TRBV7-3 | CASSSVGAGLNTGELFF | TGTGCCAGCAGCTCCGTTGGAGCGGGACTGAACACCGGGGAGCTGTTTTTT
few | TRBJ2-1 | TRBD1 | TRBV10-1 | CASSESGTGYNEQFF | TGCGCCAGCAGTGAGTCCGGGACAGGGTACAATGAGCAGTTCTTC
many | TRBJ2-7 | NA | TRBV5-1 | CASSLPGQLSGYEQYF | TGCGCCAGCAGCTTGCCCGGACAGCTGAGTGGATACGAGCAGTACTTC